Presented here are 24 T cell receptor beta chains from one specimen sequenced in a study of cytomegalovirus exposure and HLA in healthy donors. Sequenced by immunoSEQ multiplex PCR; TCRdb stores in-frame clones only, minus some. The sample consists of over 100,000 clones, roughly 90% of them appearing once. The sample taken for sequencing was PBMCs. The receptors stem from a young woman in good health and CMV-seronegative.

In its sample, this clone was seen a few times. The chain is built from TRBV7-8 and TRBJ1-2, with D perhaps TRBD1 (6 bases). Germline V gives CDR1 SGHVS, CDR2 FQNEAQ. With 4 bases removed from V and 5 bases from J, the gap between germline ends came to 17 bases. This CDR3 spans 15 amino acids. DNA of the CDR3: TGTGCCAGCAGCTACAGGGACGGGACCAGTTATGGCTACACCTTC. Protein sequence: CASSYRDGTSYGYTF.

The CDR3 DNA reads as TGCGCCAGCAGCCCGACCGGGACAGGGAACTATGGCTACACCTTC. Translation: CASSPTGTGNYGYTF. J is TRBJ1-2 and V is TRBV5-1, with TRBD1 matching 9 bases. CDR1 is SGHRS, CDR2 YFSETQ, per germline. The V gene end was trimmed by 4 bases and the J gene end by 2 bases; junction bases not matched to a gene: 6. The CDR3 contains 15 residues.

The V call is TRBV11-2, the J call TRBJ1-2; perhaps TRBD1 as D (6 bases). The V gene lost 0 bases and the J gene lost 7 bases, with 12 bases spanning the gap. This CDR3 spans 14 amino acids. The germline V gene encodes CDR1 SGHAT and CDR2 FQNNGV. The chain's CDR3 is CASSLDAGAGGYTF. DNA for the CDR3: TGTGCCAGCAGCTTAGATGCGGGGGCGGGTGGCTACACCTTC.

The V call is TRBV4-1, the J call TRBJ1-3; D uncertain. Germline loops: CDR1 MGHRA, CDR2 YSYEKL. This CDR3 contains 19 residues. The V gene lost 4 bases and the J gene lost 4 bases, with 26 bases spanning the gap. The CDR3 DNA reads TGCGCCAGCAGCCCAGGTGCGGGTAGAGGGCAGTCCTGGGGAAACACCATATATTTT. It translates to CASSPGAGRGQSWGNTIYF.

The chain is built from TRBV18 and TRBJ1-2; unclear D gene. Germline loops: CDR1 KGHSH, CDR2 LQKENI. This CDR3 spans 14 amino acids. The V gene lost 0 bases and the J gene lost 6 bases, with 11 bases spanning the gap. The CDR3 spells CASSPPARLNGYTF. CDR3 in DNA: TGTGCCAGCTCACCACCGGCCAGATTAAATGGCTACACCTTC.

The chain employs TRBV5-5 and TRBJ2-7; D not resolved. Germline values: CDR1 SGHKS, CDR2 YYEKEE (reference sequence). This CDR3 is 14 amino acids long. V was trimmed by 3 bases and J by 3 bases, leaving 13 bases between them. The DNA of the CDR3 is TGTGCCAGCAGCTCGGCGAGATACTACTACGAGCAGTACTTC. It codes for CASSSARYYYEQYF.

The rearrangement uses TRBV19 and TRBJ1-4, with D maybe TRBD1 (6 bases). Germline values: CDR1 LNHDA, CDR2 SQIVND (reference sequence). V gave up 5 bases and J gave up 0 bases, with 16 bases separating them. CDR3 size: 17 residues. In nucleotides, the CDR3 is TGTGCCAGTAGTGCAGGGGCGCGAACATCAACTAATGAAAAACTGTTTTTT. It codes for CASSAGARTSTNEKLFF.

This rearrangement joins TRBV9 to TRBJ1-2, with a possible D match to TRBD1 (5 bases). Germline V gives CDR1 SGDLS, CDR2 YYNGEE. This CDR3 contains 15 residues. Between the trimmed V and J ends, which lost 0 bases and 8 bases, there was a span of 17 bases. Here the CDR3 DNA reads TGTGCCAGCAGCGTAGATCCATCATGGGGGGGAGGCTACACCTTC. Amino acids: CASSVDPSWGGGYTF.

This sequence joins TRBV4-2 and TRBJ2-7, with D possibly being TRBD2 (5 bases). Trimming stripped 0 bases from V and 4 bases from J, with 16 bases between. Germline V CDR1 and CDR2: LGHNA, YNFKEQ. CDR3 size: 16 residues. Here the CDR3 reads CASSQDLSSFPYEQYF. As DNA, the CDR3 is TGTGCCAGCAGCCAAGATCTTTCTAGCTTCCCGTACGAGCAGTACTTC.

This clone was observed once. V and J are TRBV5-4 and TRBJ2-4, with TRBD1 matching 9 bases. The CDR3 contains 16 residues. After removal of 4 bases from V and 1 base from J, the junction contained 6 bases not matched to a gene. Germline-derived CDR1 and CDR2 are SGHNT and YYREEE (reference sequence). The CDR3 sequence: CASSPGTGMAKNIQYF. CDR3 nucleotide sequence: TGTGCCAGCAGCCCCGGGACAGGGATGGCCAAAAACATTCAGTACTTC.

The rearrangement joins TRBV4-2 to TRBJ1-6; 7 positions match TRBD1. The germline V gene has CDR1 LGHNA and CDR2 YNFKEQ. J was trimmed by 7 bases and V by 4 bases; bases with no gene match: 7. CDR3 size: 15 residues. CDR3 coding DNA: TGTGCCAGCAGCCTTCCGGGACAGCCAAATTCACCCCTCCACTTT. This gives the protein CASSLPGQPNSPLHF.

The chain couples TRBV4-2 to TRBJ1-6; D is ambiguous. CDR1 is LGHNA, CDR2 YNFKEQ, per germline. The CDR3 has 16 amino acids. V dropped 0 bases and J dropped 0 bases, with 6 bases sitting between them. DNA for the CDR3: TGTGCCAGCAGCCAAGAGGGGAGCTCCTATAATTCACCCCTCCACTTT. Translation gives CASSQEGSSYNSPLHF.

The genes are TRBV28 and TRBJ1-1; no reliable D call. Per the germline V gene, CDR1 is MDHEN and CDR2 is SYDVKM. With 5 bases removed from V and 6 bases from J, the gap between germline ends came to 10 bases. The CDR3 loop spans 12 amino acids. The CDR3 bases are TGTGCCAGCAGTCTAAGTGCGGCTGAAGCTTTCTTT. Its translation is CASSLSAAEAFF.

V is TRBV6-6 and J is TRBJ1-2; maybe TRBD1 (6 bases). The V and J ends lost 4 bases and 8 bases respectively, with 14 bases between them. Germline CDR1 is MNHNY and CDR2 is SVGAGI (reference sequence). There are 13 residues in the CDR3. The CDR3 DNA is TGTGCCAGCAGTTCGGACACGACAGGAGGCTACACCTTC. Protein product: CASSSDTTGGYTF.

This chain joins TRBV27 and TRBJ2-3; TRBD2 matches 8 bases. CDR3 size: 14 residues. Germline V gene data show CDR1 as MNHEY and CDR2 as SMNVEV (reference sequence). Unmatched junction bases numbered 0, after V lost 4 bases and J lost 0 bases. CDR3: CASSWTSSTDTQYF. The DNA for the CDR3 is TGTGCCAGCAGTTGGACTAGCAGCACAGATACGCAGTATTTT.

The J gene is TRBJ2-2, the V gene TRBV9; D may be TRBD2 (5 bases). This CDR3 is 13 amino acids long. V shed 7 bases and J shed 8 bases, with 15 bases lying between them. The germline V gene has CDR1 SGDLS and CDR2 YYNGEE. The DNA of the CDR3 is TGTGCCAGCGACACCACGAGAGGGGGGGAGCTGTTTTTT. Translating gives CASDTTRGGELFF.

The rearrangement uses TRBV27 and TRBJ2-7; 12 nucleotides agree with TRBD2. The junction had 6 bases not matched to a gene; V was cut back by 0 bases and J by 0 bases. CDR1 MNHEY and CDR2 SMNVEV come from the germline V gene (reference sequence). The CDR3 totals 18 residues. The CDR3: CASSLSRTSGALSYEQYF. The CDR3 DNA is TGTGCCAGCAGTTTATCCCGGACTAGCGGGGCCCTCTCCTACGAGCAGTACTTC.

The J gene is TRBJ2-1, the V gene TRBV13; D possibly corresponds to TRBD2 (5 bases). This CDR3 is 16 amino acids long. Germline assignment: CDR1 PRHDT and CDR2 FYEKMQ (reference sequence). The V end lost 2 bases, the J end lost 4 bases, and 15 bases lay between the germline ends. Here the CDR3 DNA reads TGTGCCAGCAGCTTAATTCGTGTTTCGGGGTACAATGAGCAGTTCTTC. This gives the protein CASSLIRVSGYNEQFF.

The rearrangement uses TRBV30 and TRBJ1-5; D is possibly TRBD1 (5 bases). CDR3 length: 13 residues. Germline V lookup: CDR1 GTSNPN, CDR2 SVGIG (reference sequence). Trimming left V 1 base short and J 7 bases short, with 11 bases between. CDR3 loop: CAWSGRARQPQHF. CDR3 nucleotide sequence: TGTGCCTGGAGTGGCAGGGCCCGACAGCCCCAGCATTTT.

This sequence joins TRBV18 and TRBJ1-1; 9 nucleotides line up with TRBD1. This CDR3 spans 13 amino acids. CDR1 and CDR2 (germline): KGHSH, LQKENI. With V trimmed by 7 bases and J by 11 bases, 11 bases remained unmatched. DNA of the CDR3: TGTGCCAGCTGCTTTACAGGGGGCGGAGAGGCTTTCTTT. Its translation is CASCFTGGGEAFF.

V is TRBV2 and J is TRBJ2-7; unclear D gene. This CDR3 is 14 amino acids long. The germline gives CDR1 SNHLY, CDR2 FYNNEI. V was shortened by 0 bases and J by 3 bases, with 9 bases between the two germline ends. The DNA for the CDR3 is TGTGCCAGCAGTGAAGCGCTTCGGGTCTACGAGCAGTACTTC. This codes for CASSEALRVYEQYF.

The gene calls are TRBV7-2 and TRBJ1-2; D might be TRBD1 (6 bases). Germline CDR1 and CDR2: SGHTA and FQGNSA. Deletions cut 1 base from V and 4 bases from J, with 13 bases between. The CDR3 has 15 residues. The CDR3 loop is CASSLGSNRAYGYTF. CDR3 nucleotide sequence: TGTGCCAGCAGCTTAGGATCAAACAGGGCCTATGGCTACACCTTC.

The chain links TRBV7-9 to TRBJ1-1; D not certain. Germline V gene sequence: CDR1 SEHNR, CDR2 FQNEAQ (reference sequence). V lost 6 bases, J lost 1 base, and 9 bases lay in between. This CDR3 has 13 residues. CDR3 loop: CASSLKTNTEAFF. Here the CDR3 DNA reads TGTGCCAGCAGTCTAAAAACGAACACTGAAGCTTTCTTT.

This chain connects TRBV4-3 to TRBJ2-1; the match to TRBD2 covers 11 bases. V gave up 1 base and J gave up 7 bases; unmatched junction bases: 3. In germline, CDR1 is LGHNA, CDR2 YSLEER. The CDR3 contains 15 residues. The CDR3 protein is CASSQGTSGWNEQFF. The DNA of the CDR3 is TGCGCCAGCAGCCAAGGGACTAGCGGGTGGAATGAGCAGTTCTTC.